This TCR beta chain was captured by sequencing in a study of shared clonotypes between healthy human individuals. Study conclusions and caveats: Clonotypes shared by all four sorted-subset donors had higher generation probabilities than non-shared clonotypes.

About this clone itself: What it recognizes is unknown.

Naive CD8 cells lacked CD45RO and underwent positive selection for CCR7, leaving out terminally differentiated effector memory CD45RA+ cells. The CDR3 extends over 19 amino acids. Germline V gene sequence: CDR1 SGHTA, CDR2 FQGNSA. The V gene end was trimmed by 4 bases and the J gene end by 4 bases; junction bases not matched to a gene: 13. Sequencing used immunoSEQ multiplex PCR; TCRdb keeps in-frame clones, though not all of them. Among about 2.1 million clones, 80% to 95% were seen once, and the ten largest hold over 1.5%. Sequencing used naive CD8+ T cells from PBMCs. The V and J genes are TRBV7-2 and TRBJ2-1, with 13 positions matching TRBD2. This clonotype originated in a young man in good health. Some clones in this sample may be carry-over from other donors' samples. The CDR3 sequence is CASSSGLAGPASWYNEQFF. CDR3 DNA: TGTGCCAGCAGCTCGGGACTAGCGGGGCCCGCCTCGTGGTACAATGAGCAGTTCTTC.